This T cell receptor beta chain comes out of a study of T cell repertoires in cytomegalovirus infection. The overall study: Recently identified HLA-C-restricted CMV epitopes were among the peptides used. Through public TCR beta signatures, both CMV infection and matching HLA type were indicated.

The V gene's germline CDR1 is MNHNS and CDR2 SASEGT. V shed 7 bases and J shed 5 bases, with 9 bases lying between them. This CDR3 spans 12 amino acids. Notes on this clonotype: What it binds is not known.

A single record per CDR3 protein comes from TCRdb applying MiXCR to the reads. The sample lists some 920,000 distinct CDR3 sequences, under 40% occurring once. General observations from the study: CMV-specific TCR beta clonotypes restricted by HLA-C dominated the ex vivo response. The cumulative frequency of public TCR beta families distinguished individuals who carried CMV together with the relevant HLA.

The gene calls are TRBV6-1 and TRBJ2-1; D uncertain. Sequenced material: cultured CD8+ T cells from PBMCs, taken from culture after CMV antigen stimulation. The receptor comes from a human donor in good health (CMV status not recorded). Some clones in this sample may be carry-over from other donors' samples. The CDR3 bases are TGTGCCAGCATGGGCATCAACAATGAGCAGTTCTTC. It is translated as CASMGINNEQFF.